Presented here are 23 T cell receptor beta chains from one specimen sequenced in a study of T-cell reconstitution after alpha-beta-depleted transplantation in children. It was with unique molecular identifiers that the TCRbeta library was prepared. TCRdb independently ran MiXCR on the PCR reads; one entry per CDR3 protein. This table has some 440,000 distinct CDR3 sequences, roughly 16% appearing once. Sequenced material: PBMCs, mostly from graft donor cells, taken 360 days after TCRalphabeta/CD19-depleted stem cell transplant. Receptors were obtained from a boy under two years old who had a stem cell transplant for Wiskott-Aldrich syndrome, so the T cells may come from the graft donor.

This clonotype was picked up a small number of times. The gene calls are TRBV24-1 and TRBJ2-7, with 8 positions matching TRBD1. The CDR3 sequence is 15 residues long. J gave up 3 bases and V 3 bases, and 6 bases lay outside the gene matches. CDR1 is KGHDR, CDR2 SFDVKD, per germline. The CDR3 nucleotides read TGTGCCACCAGTGATCCGCGGACAGGGAGCTACGAGCAGTACTTC. Amino acid sequence: CATSDPRTGSYEQYF.

The rearrangement links TRBV4-3 to TRBJ2-2, with 8 bases lining up with TRBD1. Per the germline V gene, CDR1 is LGHNA and CDR2 is YSLEER. Trimming took 1 base from V and 6 from J; bases not matched to a gene: 7. The CDR3 has 16 amino acids. The CDR3 loop is CASSQVPGGRSGELFF. The CDR3 region has the DNA TGCGCCAGCAGCCAAGTCCCAGGGGGCAGGTCCGGGGAGCTGTTTTTT.

The chain is built from TRBV20-1 and TRBJ2-7; D possibly corresponds to TRBD2 (6 bases). In germline, CDR1 is DFQATT, CDR2 SNEGSKA (reference sequence). CDR3 size: 11 residues. The V end was cut by 8 bases, the J end by 3 bases, with 11 bases between. CDR3 in DNA: TGCAGTAGCGGGTCAATCTACGAGCAGTACTTC. This encodes CSSGSIYEQYF.

In this sample, this clonotype turned up a few times. As DNA, the CDR3 is TGCAGTGCTAGAGATGAAGCTTCGGGGGGCGGCTACACCTTC. This encodes CSARDEASGGGYTF. The gene calls are TRBV20-1 and TRBJ1-2, with D perhaps TRBD1 (6 bases). Trimming cost V 0 bases and J 8 bases, with 16 bases left between them. In germline, CDR1 is DFQATT, CDR2 SNEGSKA (reference sequence). The CDR3 has 14 residues.

This clonotype has more than one count but fewer than ten. The chain carries TRBV15 and TRBJ2-3; possibly TRBD2 for D (5 bases). The V end lost 1 base, the J end lost 4 bases, and 15 bases lay between the germline ends. CDR3 size: 16 residues. The germline CDR1 and CDR2 sequences are LNHNV and YYDKDF (reference sequence). The CDR3 protein is CATSRATHLGADTQYF. The CDR3 bases are TGTGCCACCAGCAGAGCGACCCACCTCGGGGCAGATACGCAGTATTTT.

This clonotype was observed a handful of times. V and J are TRBV2 and TRBJ2-2, with no clear D. CDR1 is SNHLY, CDR2 FYNNEI, per germline. This CDR3 has 16 residues. V was cut by 1 base and J by 4 bases, with 13 bases left in between. The CDR3 bases are TGTGCCAGCAGTGAAGGTTTCATCAAGGGCACCGGGGAGCTGTTTTTT. It specifies CASSEGFIKGTGELFF.

The chain recombines TRBV27 with TRBJ1-2, with D uncertain. The CDR3 contains 11 residues. CDR1 and CDR2 from the germline V gene are MNHEY and SMNVEV (reference sequence). V lost 8 bases and J 7 bases, leaving 11 bases between the germline ends. CDR3 protein: CASGLGAGYTF. The CDR3 DNA sequence: TGTGCCAGCGGACTAGGAGCTGGCTACACCTTC.

The chain is built from TRBV2 and TRBJ2-2; no definite D call. Germline assignment: CDR1 SNHLY and CDR2 FYNNEI. V lost 3 bases and J lost 5, with 7 bases in between. This CDR3 comprises 13 residues. The CDR3 loop is CASSDRRTGELFF. In DNA form, the CDR3 reads TGTGCCAGCAGTGACCGACGGACCGGGGAGCTGTTTTTT.

A few counts support this clonotype. The rearrangement joins TRBV29-1 to TRBJ2-1; D possibly matches TRBD1 or TRBD2 (5 bases each). Trimming cost V 5 bases and J 2 bases, with 16 bases left between them. The germline V gene has CDR1 SQVTM and CDR2 ANQGSEA. The CDR3 runs 15 residues. The CDR3 bases are TGCAGCGTTCTCCTCCCGGGACGGCCCTACAATGAGCAGTTCTTC. Translated: CSVLLPGRPYNEQFF.

This clonotype has a handful of counts. The chain recombines TRBV30 with TRBJ2-3, with 11 positions matching TRBD2. In germline, CDR1 is GTSNPN, CDR2 SVGIG (reference sequence). V shed 1 base, J shed 1 base, and the junction held 4 bases outside the gene matches. The CDR3 is 16 residues long. The CDR3 loop reads CAWSGPSGGRTDTQYF. DNA of the CDR3: TGTGCCTGGAGTGGGCCTAGCGGGGGGCGCACAGATACGCAGTATTTT.

This sequence joins TRBV6-2 or TRBV6-3 and TRBJ2-1; 8 bases match TRBD2. Germline CDR1 MNHEY, CDR2 SVGEGT. V gave up 4 bases and J gave up 1 base; unmatched junction bases: 27. The CDR3 runs 23 residues. CDR3 DNA sequence: TGTGCCAGCAGTTCCCGTACGTTTAATAGCGGGATGGAATTTTCTATGTCCTACAATGAGCAGTTCTTC. This sequence encodes CASSSRTFNSGMEFSMSYNEQFF.

This clonotype was seen more than once but under ten times. This clone may be a read error of a much larger clone one base away. The chain couples TRBV28 to TRBJ2-1; D ambiguous. The CDR3 runs to 11 residues. The germline V and J ends were trimmed by 6 bases and 4 bases, with 4 bases remaining between them. Germline V gene data show CDR1 as MDHEN and CDR2 as SYDVKM. The CDR3 DNA is TGTGCCAGCAGAAAATACAATGAGCAGTTCTTC. It yields the protein CASRKYNEQFF.

This clonotype was found once. The gene calls are TRBV24-1 and TRBJ2-7, with D possibly TRBD1 on 7 matching bases. Germline-derived CDR1 and CDR2 are KGHDR and SFDVKD. The V end was cut by 7 bases, the J end by 4 bases, with 13 bases between. The CDR3 has 13 residues. CDR3 loop: CATRAGQTYEQYF. For the CDR3, the DNA is TGTGCCACCAGGGCGGGACAGACATACGAGCAGTACTTC.

This clonotype was seen repeatedly, ten times or more. The V call is TRBV4-1, the J call TRBJ2-3, with TRBD2 matching over 8 bases. The V gene's germline CDR1 is MGHRA and CDR2 YSYEKL. The CDR3 runs to 15 residues. Trimming at V came to 1 base and at J to 1 base, leaving 1 base not matched to a gene. CDR3 loop: CASSQGRGGTDTQYF. For the CDR3, the DNA is TGCGCCAGCAGCCAAGGGCGGGGGGGCACAGATACGCAGTATTTT.

The rearrangement links TRBV5-1 to TRBJ2-7; D is possibly TRBD2 (6 bases). The CDR3 is 18 residues long. Per the germline V gene, CDR1 is SGHRS and CDR2 is YFSETQ. The V gene lost 2 bases and the J gene lost 0 bases, with 21 bases spanning the gap. In DNA, the CDR3 is TGCGCCAGCAGCTTCTATGGCGGGAACCCTCGGGTCTCCTACGAGCAGTACTTC. Translating it yields CASSFYGGNPRVSYEQYF.

The chain recombines TRBV29-1 with TRBJ2-1; 12 positions agree with TRBD1. V shed 4 bases and J 8 bases; nucleotides not matched to a gene: 3. The germline V gene has CDR1 SQVTM and CDR2 ANQGSEA. The CDR3 extends over 13 amino acids. The DNA for the CDR3 is TGCAGCGTTGGGGGGACAGGGGGCGATGAGCAGTTCTTC. Encoded protein: CSVGGTGGDEQFF.

The table lists this clonotype with a few counts. This chain connects TRBV5-1 to TRBJ2-2, with D hard to call. The CDR3 runs 15 residues. Trimming cost V 0 bases and J 6 bases, with 12 bases left between them. CDR1 SGHRS and CDR2 YFSETQ come from the germline V gene. In DNA, the CDR3 is TGCGCCAGCAGCTTGGCGGGTAGGGCCTCCGGGGAGCTGTTTTTT. It encodes CASSLAGRASGELFF.

The V and J genes are TRBV29-1 and TRBJ2-3; 14 bases agree with TRBD2. The V segment lost 6 bases and the J segment 4 bases; nucleotides outside the gene matches: 6. In germline, CDR1 is SQVTM, CDR2 ANQGSEA. The CDR3 is 15 amino acids. CDR3 coding DNA: TGCAGCGTCACCGGGACTAGCGGGAGTGCAGATACGCAGTATTTT. It translates to CSVTGTSGSADTQYF.

This clonotype was counted between two and nine times. The genes are TRBV4-2 and TRBJ2-1; no definite D call. V lost 2 bases and J 10 bases, leaving 9 bases between the germline ends. The germline CDR1 and CDR2 sequences are LGHNA and YNFKEQ. The CDR3 runs to 12 residues. The CDR3 DNA sequence: TGTGCCAGCAGCCAACGAGCGAGCGAGCAGTTCTTC. Its protein product is CASSQRASEQFF.

The rearrangement links TRBV29-1 to TRBJ2-5; D possibly matches TRBD1 or TRBD2 (5 bases each). The germline CDR1 and CDR2 sequences are SQVTM and ANQGSEA. Trimming removed 6 bases at V and 3 bases at J, with 8 bases between. The CDR3 is 11 amino acids. As DNA, the CDR3 is TGCAGCGTGAGGGGAAAAGAGACCCAGTACTTC. It encodes CSVRGKETQYF.

This clonotype has a handful of counts. The chain uses TRBV5-6 and TRBJ2-7, with a tentative D call TRBD1 (6 bases). The V end lost 2 bases, the J end lost 5 bases, and 20 bases lay between the germline ends. This CDR3 comprises 16 residues. Germline loops: CDR1 SGHDT, CDR2 YYEEEE. The CDR3 protein is CASSFPPGTDRDEQYF. The CDR3 nucleotides read TGTGCCAGCAGCTTCCCTCCAGGGACGGACAGAGACGAGCAGTACTTC.

The chain is built from TRBV12-3 or TRBV12-4 and TRBJ2-5; a possible D gene is TRBD2 (6 bases). Trimming removed 7 bases from V and 3 bases from J, with 9 bases in between. The CDR3 covers 12 residues. Here the CDR3 reads CASTWGEETQYF. The DNA for the CDR3 is TGTGCCAGCACCTGGGGGGAAGAGACCCAGTACTTC.

Ten or more counts support this clonotype. The CDR3 DNA sequence: TGTGCCAGCAGCACACCAGACCTCTATTCCTACAATGAGCAGTTCTTC. Translating gives CASSTPDLYSYNEQFF. The chain recombines TRBV7-6 with TRBJ2-1; D call uncertain. The germline CDR1 and CDR2 sequences are SGHVS and FNYEAQ. This CDR3 has 16 residues. The germline V and J ends were trimmed by 5 bases and 1 base, with 15 bases remaining between them.